Presented here are 9 T cell receptor beta chains from one specimen sequenced in a study of PD-1 blockade in classical Hodgkin lymphoma. The method was immunoSEQ multiplex PCR; TCRdb's version includes in-frame clones alone and lacks a portion of them. The table has fewer than 50,000 clones, roughly nine tenths seen once. All patients experienced relapse after autologous stem cell transplantation, and brentuximab vedotin exposure was variable. This sample comprised peripheral blood mononuclear cells (PBMCs), obtained before the second cycle of nivolumab. The origin of the receptors is a human donor with classical Hodgkin lymphoma.

The chain joins TRBV7-9 to TRBJ2-1; TRBD2 aligns across 12 bases. This CDR3 contains 14 residues. The germline CDR1 and CDR2 sequences are SEHNR and FQNEAQ (reference sequence). J gave up 9 bases and V 6 bases, and 6 bases lay outside the gene matches. CDR3 in amino acids: CASSPLAGGLEQFF. CDR3 nucleotides: TGTGCCAGCAGTCCACTAGCGGGGGGCCTTGAGCAGTTCTTC.

The chain combines TRBV7-8 with TRBJ1-1; D may be TRBD1 (5 bases). V lost 2 bases and J 6 bases, leaving 16 bases between the germline ends. CDR1 is SGHVS and CDR2 is FQNEAQ in the germline V gene. The CDR3 length is 15 residues. This chain's CDR3 is CASSLNGAPGSEAFF. CDR3 in DNA: TGTGCCAGCAGCTTAAACGGGGCGCCGGGCTCTGAAGCTTTCTTT.

The chain joins TRBV5-4 to TRBJ1-2; the D is unclear. This CDR3 contains 14 residues. Germline lookup yields CDR1 SGHNT and CDR2 YYREEE (reference sequence). The CDR3 DNA sequence: TGTGCGGGCAGCTTTCCCGGCGGCCTAGGTACCTACACCTTC. Amino acid sequence: CAGSFPGGLGTYTF.

The CDR3 is CASSLTRNSYEQYF. The CDR3 coding sequence is TGTGCCAGCAGTTTAACACGAAACTCCTACGAGCAGTACTTC. This sequence joins TRBV27 and TRBJ2-7; the D is unclear. This CDR3 has 14 residues. V was pared by 2 bases and J by 0 bases, with 8 bases between. CDR1 is MNHEY and CDR2 is SMNVEV in the germline V gene (reference sequence).

The chain carries TRBV19 and TRBJ2-3; D gene uncertain. The V end lost 9 bases, the J end lost 6 bases, and 7 bases lay between the germline ends. The CDR3 totals 10 residues. CDR1 LNHDA and CDR2 SQIVND come from the germline V gene (reference sequence). CDR3 bases: TGTGCCAGCGAAACGGATACGCAGTATTTT. Protein: CASETDTQYF.

This sequence joins TRBV7-6 and TRBJ2-6; D unclear. Trimming removed 2 bases at V and 2 bases at J, with 10 bases between. This CDR3 spans 16 amino acids. Germline assignment: CDR1 SGHVS and CDR2 FNYEAQ. CDR3 protein: CASSLSRSPGANVLTF. The CDR3 DNA follows: TGTGCCAGCAGCTTATCGAGAAGCCCTGGGGCCAACGTCCTGACTTTC.

The chain has TRBV29-1 and TRBJ2-1; 10 bases agree with TRBD2. Losses at the gene ends were 4 bases for V and 8 bases for J; bases not matched to a gene: 11. This CDR3 region has 15 residues. Germline values: CDR1 SQVTM, CDR2 ANQGSEA. CDR3 residues: CSVASPSGRADEQFF. The CDR3 nucleotides read TGCAGCGTTGCGTCGCCAAGCGGGAGGGCGGATGAGCAGTTCTTC.

The CDR3 loop reads CASSLSRDLNEKLFF. For the CDR3, the DNA is TGTGCCAGCAGCTTGTCCAGGGATTTAAATGAAAAACTGTTTTTT. This chain joins TRBV5-6 and TRBJ1-4, with D possibly being TRBD1 (5 bases). The CDR3 covers 15 residues. V was trimmed by 1 base and J by 5 bases, leaving 12 bases between them. Per germline, CDR1 SGHDT and CDR2 YYEEEE.

The gene calls are TRBV7-8 and TRBJ1-6; weak D call: TRBD1 (5 bases). CDR3 size: 15 residues. The germline V gene has CDR1 SGHVS and CDR2 FQNEAQ. V dropped 1 base and J dropped 8 bases, with 12 bases sitting between them. This CDR3 reads CASSLERDSYSPLHF. CDR3 DNA: TGTGCCAGCAGCTTAGAAAGGGACTCTTATTCACCCCTCCACTTT.